This entry concerns a single TCR beta chain. In the original analysis: Reference gene primer amplification gave estimated nucleated cell counts. Profiling relied on immunoSEQ multiplex PCR, and the TCRdb table lists in-frame clones only, not all of them. V and J calls and clone size are as listed in that table; D and trimming were resolved from the DNA. The data show hundreds of thousands of clones, around nine tenths seen once. These data come from a study of blood T cell repertoires in COVID-19. The sample comprised PBMCs or T cells enriched from blood (not recorded which). The clonotype was recovered from a woman aged 50 to 60 who had recovered from COVID-19.

The CDR3 reads CASNAPGLAGDEQFF. As DNA, the CDR3 is TGTGCCAGCAATGCACCGGGACTAGCGGGTGATGAGCAGTTCTTC. The rearrangement links TRBV6-6 to TRBJ2-1; 12 nucleotides align to TRBD2. Germline V lookup: CDR1 MNHNY, CDR2 SVGAGI (reference sequence). The CDR3 is 15 residues long. The V segment lost 7 bases and the J segment 8 bases; nucleotides outside the gene matches: 9.